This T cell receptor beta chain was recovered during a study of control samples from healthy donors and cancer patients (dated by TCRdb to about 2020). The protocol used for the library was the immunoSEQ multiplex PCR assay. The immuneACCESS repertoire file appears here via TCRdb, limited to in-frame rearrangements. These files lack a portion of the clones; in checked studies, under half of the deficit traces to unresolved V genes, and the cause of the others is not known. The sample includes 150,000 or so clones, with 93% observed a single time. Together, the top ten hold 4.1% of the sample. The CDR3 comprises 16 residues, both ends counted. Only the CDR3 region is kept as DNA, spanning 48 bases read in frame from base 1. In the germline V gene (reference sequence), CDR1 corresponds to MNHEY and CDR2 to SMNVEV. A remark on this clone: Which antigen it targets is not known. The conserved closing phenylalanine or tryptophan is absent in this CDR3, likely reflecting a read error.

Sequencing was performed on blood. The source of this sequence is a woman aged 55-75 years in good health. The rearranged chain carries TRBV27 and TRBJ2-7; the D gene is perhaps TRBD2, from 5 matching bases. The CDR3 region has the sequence CAITASGPPEEDDQYS. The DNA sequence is TGTGCCATCACAGCGTCGGGCCCCCCTGAGGAGGACGACCAGTACTCC.